The T cell receptor (beta chain) under discussion was sequenced for a study of T cells after yellow fever vaccination. Findings of the study overall: FACS-sorted repertoires could contain abundant clonotypes contaminating from the bulk population.

Notes on this clonotype: Its antigen is undetermined.

Each CDR3 protein gets one entry after TCRdb re-called the 5' RACE reads with MiXCR. In the table there are some 600,000 distinct CDR3 sequences, about 17% of which are singletons. This CDR3 contains 14 residues. Trimming removed 6 bases from V and 0 bases from J; junction bases left unmatched: 5. Per germline, CDR1 KGHSH and CDR2 LQKENI. The sequence was obtained from a man younger than 30 who received the YFV17D yellow fever vaccine. The chain recombines TRBV18 with TRBJ2-7; TRBD1 agrees at 7 bases. This sample comprised PBMCs, obtained less than 6 days after the first yellow fever vaccination. DNA of the CDR3: TGTGCCAGCTCCCGCCGGGACAGCTCCTACGAGCAGTACTTC. It codes for CASSRRDSSYEQYF.